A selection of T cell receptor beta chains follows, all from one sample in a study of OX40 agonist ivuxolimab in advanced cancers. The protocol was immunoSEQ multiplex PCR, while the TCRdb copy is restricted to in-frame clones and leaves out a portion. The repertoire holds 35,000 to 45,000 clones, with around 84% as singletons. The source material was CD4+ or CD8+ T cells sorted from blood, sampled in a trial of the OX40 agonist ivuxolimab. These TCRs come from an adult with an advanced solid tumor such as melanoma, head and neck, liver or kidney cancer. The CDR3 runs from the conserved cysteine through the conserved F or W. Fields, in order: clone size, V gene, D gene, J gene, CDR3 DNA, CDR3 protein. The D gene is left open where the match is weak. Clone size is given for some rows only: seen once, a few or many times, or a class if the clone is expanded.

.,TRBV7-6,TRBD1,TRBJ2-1,TGTGCCAGCAGCCTAGATGCGACAGGGGGGAATGAGCAGTTCTTC,CASSLDATGGNEQFF
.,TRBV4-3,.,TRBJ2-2,TGCGCCAGCAGCCAAGACCCCAATCCGGGGGAGCTGTTTTTT,CASSQDPNPGELFF
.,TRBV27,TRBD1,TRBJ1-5,TGTGCCAGCAGCTTAACCGGGACAGGATATAAGCCCCAGCATTTT,CASSLTGTGYKPQHF
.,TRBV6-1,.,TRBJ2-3,TGTGCCAGCAGTGAGGGTACGCTCGGCACAGATACGCAGTATTTT,CASSEGTLGTDTQYF
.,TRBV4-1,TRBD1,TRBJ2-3,TGCGCCAGCAGCCAAGATATTGGCAGGGGGCGATCAGATACGCAGTATTTT,CASSQDIGRGRSDTQYF
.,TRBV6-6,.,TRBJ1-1,TGTGCCAGCAGTTACTCTGGAACCAACACTGAAGCTTTCTTT,CASSYSGTNTEAFF
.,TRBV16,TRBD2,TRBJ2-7,TGTGCCAGCAGCCCCGGGGGGGGTTACGAGCAGTACTTC,CASSPGGGYEQYF
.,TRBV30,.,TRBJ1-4,TGTGCCTGGAGTGTGTTAGAAAAGGGGAGGGAAAAACTGTTTTTT,CAWSVLEKGREKLFF
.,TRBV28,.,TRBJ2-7,TGTGCCAGCAGTTTAGGGGACGGGCCCTACGAGCAGTACTTC,CASSLGDGPYEQYF
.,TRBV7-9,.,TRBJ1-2,TGTGCCAGCAGCTTGGGTTGGGCCGACGGCTATGGCTACACCTTC,CASSLGWADGYGYTF
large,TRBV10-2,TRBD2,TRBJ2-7,TGCGCCAGCAGTGAACTAGGACTAGCGGGGGGAGAGCAGTACTTC,CASSELGLAGGEQYF
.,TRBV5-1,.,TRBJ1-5,TGCGCCAGCAGCTTGTGGGGCCCAACGGATAGCAATCAGCCCCAGCATTTT,CASSLWGPTDSNQPQHF
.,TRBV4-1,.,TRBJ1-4,TGCGCCAGCAGCCAAGATTGGCAGGTTAATGAAAAACTGTTTTTT,CASSQDWQVNEKLFF
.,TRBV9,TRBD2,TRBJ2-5,TGTGCCAGCAGCGTGGGACCTAGCGGGGGGCAAGAGACCCAGTACTTC,CASSVGPSGGQETQYF
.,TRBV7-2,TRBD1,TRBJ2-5,TGTGCCAGCAGCTTAGCGACAGGGGTGTTGGAGACCCAGTACTTC,CASSLATGVLETQYF
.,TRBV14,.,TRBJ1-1,TGTGCCAGCAGCTGTAAAGACCCCATGAACACTGAAGCTTTCTTT,CASSCKDPMNTEAFF
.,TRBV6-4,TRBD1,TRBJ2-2,TGTGCCAGCAGTGGGTGTCACAGGGGGGATACCGGGGAGCTGTTTTTT,CASSGCHRGDTGELFF
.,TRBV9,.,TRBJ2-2,TGTGCCAGCAGCGACCCGTATGGCAGGGTGGCCGGGGAGCTGTTTTTT,CASSDPYGRVAGELFF